This passage covers 14 T cell receptor beta chains from one sample sequenced in a study of CD8+ T cells in alopecia areata. Treatment described: oral pan-JAK inhibitor, 5-10 mg twice daily. Extraction and reverse transcription of RNA yielded cDNA as the sequencing template. Sequencing was performed with immunoSEQ multiplex PCR; in TCRdb, only in-frame clones are kept and a portion is missing. Counted here are 140,000 to 150,000 clones, nearly 55% occurring once; the ten biggest clones make up more than 15%. The specimen was CD8+ T cells sorted from blood, collected at week 4, from a patient treated with tofacitinib. The receptors were gathered from a human donor with alopecia areata.

The sample holds a few counts of this clone. The chain employs TRBV5-5 and TRBJ2-2; tentatively, D is TRBD2 (6 bases). With 1 base removed from V and 1 base from J, the gap between germline ends came to 11 bases. CDR1 is SGHKS, CDR2 YYEKEE, per germline (reference sequence). This CDR3 has 16 residues. DNA of the CDR3: TGTGCCAGCAGCTTGCCGCGGGGTATGAACACCGGGGAGCTGTTTTTT. Translating gives CASSLPRGMNTGELFF. Supplemented by reference TRBV5-5 and TRBJ2-2, the full variable domain reads DAGVTQSPTHLIKTRGQQVTLRCSPISGHKSVSWYQQVLGQGPQFIFQYYEKEERGRGNFPDRFSARQFPNYSSELNVNALLLGDSALYLCASSLPRGMNTGELFFGEGSRLTVL.

The J gene is TRBJ2-7, the V gene TRBV25-1; weak D call: TRBD1 (5 bases). This CDR3 is built from 14 residues. Germline V lookup: CDR1 MGHDK, CDR2 SYGVNS. V lost 4 bases to trimming and J lost 6 bases, with 16 bases between them. The CDR3 DNA is TGTGCCAGCAGTGGACAGACAGAGCTCATCGAGCAGTACTTC. Translation: CASSGQTELIEQYF.

This clone came up a few times. V gene TRBV4-3 combines with J gene TRBJ2-1; 8 positions agree with TRBD2. The trim removed 1 base at V and 4 bases at J, leaving 9 bases unmatched. Per germline, CDR1 LGHNA and CDR2 YSLEER. The CDR3 sequence is 17 residues long. CDR3 sequence reads: CASSQVFAGGRYNEQFF. In DNA, the CDR3 is TGCGCCAGCAGCCAAGTTTTCGCGGGGGGTCGATACAATGAGCAGTTCTTC.

The CDR3: CASSDWGSSTEAFF. In DNA, the CDR3 is TGCGCCAGCAGTGATTGGGGATCCAGCACTGAAGCTTTCTTT. The J gene is TRBJ1-1, the V gene TRBV10-2, with D unresolved. The CDR3 consists of 14 residues. Germline V gene data show CDR1 as WSHSY and CDR2 as SAAADI. Trimming shortened V by 3 bases and J by 4 bases, and 12 bases separated the two germline ends.

CDR3 residues: CASSLSPSYEQYF. The CDR3 bases are TGTGCCAGCAGTTTATCACCCAGCTACGAGCAGTACTTC. The J gene is TRBJ2-7, the V gene TRBV27; no clear D. Germline CDR1 MNHEY, CDR2 SMNVEV (reference sequence). V was shortened by 0 bases and J by 3 bases, with 6 bases between the two germline ends. CDR3 length: 13 amino acids.

This chain links TRBV29-1 with TRBJ2-5; D perhaps matches TRBD1 (5 bases). The V end was cut by 7 bases, the J end by 1 base, with 13 bases between. Germline assignment: CDR1 SQVTM and CDR2 ANQGSEA. There are 13 residues in the CDR3. The CDR3 sequence is CSAFQGTQETQYF. CDR3 sequence (DNA): TGCAGCGCCTTCCAGGGAACCCAAGAGACCCAGTACTTC.

This chain connects TRBV7-9 to TRBJ2-7, with D possibly being TRBD1 (6 bases). The ends were cut back, 5 bases at V and 3 bases at J, with 14 bases in the middle. Per germline, CDR1 SEHNR and CDR2 FQNEAQ (reference sequence). CDR3 length: 14 residues. The CDR3 DNA is TGTGCCAGCAGCCCACAGGGAAACGACTACGAGCAGTACTTC. As protein: CASSPQGNDYEQYF.

This clone was recorded only once. The chain joins TRBV6-6 to TRBJ2-7; 8 bases align to TRBD1. Germline CDR1 and CDR2: MNHNY and SVGAGI (reference sequence). V shed 0 bases and J 6 bases; nucleotides not matched to a gene: 4. The CDR3 is 14 residues long. CDR3 protein: CASSYSWTGSEQYF. The CDR3, as DNA: TGTGCCAGCAGTTACTCCTGGACAGGGTCCGAGCAGTACTTC.

This clone came up once. The chain is built from TRBV7-9 and TRBJ1-1; TRBD1 agrees at 7 bases. The CDR3 spans 17 residues. V lost 5 bases to trimming and J lost 2 bases; unmatched junction nucleotides: 14. Germline lookup yields CDR1 SEHNR and CDR2 FQNEAQ (reference sequence). CDR3 nucleotide sequence: TGTGCCAGCAGCACCTTAAGAGGGGGCGCACAAAACACTGAAGCTTTCTTT. This gives the protein CASSTLRGGAQNTEAFF.

This chain links TRBV15 with TRBJ2-5; D not resolved. Germline lookup yields CDR1 LNHNV and CDR2 YYDKDF (reference sequence). This CDR3 region has 15 residues. V was cut by 3 bases and J by 3 bases, with 14 bases left in between. The CDR3 here is CATSSPLGWEETQYF. The CDR3 DNA sequence: TGTGCCACCAGCAGCCCTTTGGGGTGGGAAGAGACCCAGTACTTC.

The chain is built from TRBV27 and TRBJ2-5, with TRBD2 as a possible D gene (6 bases). This CDR3 region has 14 residues. Germline-derived CDR1 and CDR2 are MNHEY and SMNVEV (reference sequence). Trimming shortened V by 6 bases and J by 2 bases, and 13 bases separated the two germline ends. The CDR3 is CASSLVGTQETQYF. The CDR3 DNA follows: TGTGCCAGCAGCCTGGTTGGGACTCAAGAGACCCAGTACTTC.

This sequence joins TRBV30 and TRBJ2-1; 13 nucleotides match TRBD2. The CDR3 is 15 residues long. Germline CDR1 reads GTSNPN; CDR2 reads SVGIG (reference sequence). Trimming took 3 bases from V and 4 from J; bases not matched to a gene: 3. CDR3 nucleotides: TGTGCCTGGAGGACTAGCGGGGGGATATACAATGAGCAGTTCTTC. It yields the protein CAWRTSGGIYNEQFF. The variable domain in full, completed from reference TRBV30 and TRBJ2-1, reads SQTIHQWPATLVQPVGSPLSLECTVEGTSNPNLYWYRQAAGRGLQLLFYSVGIGQISSEVPQNLSASRPQDRQFILSSKKLLLSDSGFYLCAWRTSGGIYNEQFFGPGTRLTVL.

The chain has TRBV30 and TRBJ1-1, with 7 bases identical to TRBD1. Per germline, CDR1 GTSNPN and CDR2 SVGIG (reference sequence). The V segment lost 0 bases and the J segment 0 bases; nucleotides outside the gene matches: 13. The CDR3 totals 18 residues. This CDR3 reads CAWSVFAVSGQLNTEAFF. The CDR3 nucleotides read TGTGCCTGGAGTGTATTTGCGGTCTCGGGACAGTTGAACACTGAAGCTTTCTTT.

In the case of this clone: The same CDR3 also results from other DNA sequences found in this sample. The chain employs TRBV13 and TRBJ2-7; 10 bases align to TRBD2. Trimming cost V 2 bases and J 4 bases; bases outside gene matches: 2. This CDR3 region has 14 residues. Per the germline V gene, CDR1 is PRHDT and CDR2 is FYEKMQ (reference sequence). The CDR3 DNA follows: TGTGCCAGCAGCTTAAGCGGGGGGGCTTACGAGCAGTACTTC. As protein: CASSLSGGAYEQYF.